Sequencing of this T cell receptor beta chain was carried out in a study of T cells in Graves' hyperthyroidism and ophthalmopathy. TCR beta CDR3 regions were amplified from RNA transcripts. The HTBI primer set was used in a first-round RT-PCR of the TCR CDR3. Using its own MiXCR run on the multiplex PCR reads, TCRdb lists one record per CDR3 protein. The table shows some 650,000 distinct CDR3 sequences, with approximately 15% occurring only once. This clonotype has ten or more counts. The CDR3 has 17 residues. Germline V gene sequence: CDR1 SEHNR, CDR2 FQNEAQ (reference sequence). Trimming took 2 bases from V and 0 from J, leaving 14 bases between them.

The source of this sequence is a middle-aged woman with Graves' ophthalmopathy. Sequenced sample: blood. The chain recombines TRBV7-9 with TRBJ2-1; D perhaps matches TRBD2 (5 bases). CDR3 nucleotide sequence: TGTGCCAGCAGCTTATCCCAGCGGAGCAGCTCCTACAATGAGCAGTTCTTC. It specifies CASSLSQRSSSYNEQFF.